Listed below are T cell receptor beta chains from one sample, sequenced in a study of T cell responses to AZD1222 COVID-19 vaccine. TCRdb's copy holds only in-frame clones and misses some; the assay was immunoSEQ multiplex PCR. This table has roughly 150,000 clones, under 90% appearing once. The sample here was peripheral blood, taken 28 days after the second AZD1222 dose. Every receptor here comes from an adult who received the AZD1222 COVID-19 vaccine. Each CDR3 is given with its conserved first and last residue. The order of the fields is D gene, J gene, V gene, clone size, CDR3 DNA, CDR3 protein. A D gene is named only where the DNA matches it firmly. Only part of the rows carry a size: once, few, many, or a class if the clone is expanded.

d_call: TRBD1
j_call: TRBJ1-6
v_call: TRBV3-1/TRBV3-2
clone_size: .
cdr3_nt: TGTGCCAGCAGCCGACCGGCGACAGGGCATTCACCCCTCCACTTT
cdr3_aa: CASSRPATGHSPLHF

d_call: .
j_call: TRBJ2-2
v_call: TRBV5-8
clone_size: .
cdr3_nt: TGTGCCAGCAGCTTTCTCCAGGGAAACACCGGGGAGCTGTTTTTT
cdr3_aa: CASSFLQGNTGELFF

d_call: .
j_call: TRBJ2-1
v_call: TRBV28
clone_size: .
cdr3_nt: TGTGCCAGCAGCCCCTGGGGGCTCTCCTACAATGAGCAGTTCTTC
cdr3_aa: CASSPWGLSYNEQFF

d_call: TRBD1
j_call: TRBJ1-6
v_call: TRBV28
clone_size: .
cdr3_nt: TGTGCCAGCAGTACGACAGGGGGCGGAAATTCACCCCTCCACTTT
cdr3_aa: CASSTTGGGNSPLHF

d_call: .
j_call: TRBJ2-5
v_call: TRBV24-1
clone_size: .
cdr3_nt: TGTGCCACGTGCGCGTGGGAGGCGAAAGAGACCCAGTACTTC
cdr3_aa: CATCAWEAKETQYF

d_call: .
j_call: TRBJ1-5
v_call: TRBV10-3
clone_size: .
cdr3_nt: TGTGCCGCAGGGATGGGGGCAAATCAGCCCCAGCATTTT
cdr3_aa: CAAGMGANQPQHF

d_call: .
j_call: TRBJ2-5
v_call: TRBV30
clone_size: .
cdr3_nt: TGTGCCTGTTCCGGGACCGTCGGGACCCAGTACTTC
cdr3_aa: CACSGTVGTQYF

d_call: .
j_call: TRBJ1-2
v_call: TRBV30
clone_size: .
cdr3_nt: TGTGCCTGGAGTGAAGGATTTAACTATGGCTACACCTTC
cdr3_aa: CAWSEGFNYGYTF

d_call: .
j_call: TRBJ1-6
v_call: TRBV5-1
clone_size: once
cdr3_nt: TGCGCCAGCAGCCCAGACGGGGGGAGGAATTCACCCCTCCACTTT
cdr3_aa: CASSPDGGRNSPLHF

d_call: TRBD2
j_call: TRBJ2-1
v_call: TRBV28
clone_size: .
cdr3_nt: TGTGCCAGCAGTTTCCCTAGCGGGAGATCCTACAATGAGCAGTTCTTC
cdr3_aa: CASSFPSGRSYNEQFF

d_call: .
j_call: TRBJ2-1
v_call: TRBV29-1
clone_size: few
cdr3_nt: TGCAGCGTTGAAGTGTTCTCCTACAATGAGCAGTTCTTC
cdr3_aa: CSVEVFSYNEQFF

d_call: TRBD2
j_call: TRBJ2-1
v_call: TRBV6-5
clone_size: .
cdr3_nt: TGTGCCAGCAGAGGAACTAGCGGGCTAAATGAGCAGTTCTTC
cdr3_aa: CASRGTSGLNEQFF

d_call: .
j_call: TRBJ2-7
v_call: TRBV7-2
clone_size: .
cdr3_nt: TGTGCCAGCAGCCTTGCATGGACCTCCTACGAGCAGTACTTC
cdr3_aa: CASSLAWTSYEQYF

d_call: TRBD1
j_call: TRBJ1-5
v_call: TRBV30
clone_size: .
cdr3_nt: TGTGCCTGGAGTAGCAGGGGGCTCGATCAGCCTCAGCATTTT
cdr3_aa: CAWSSRGLDQPQHF

d_call: .
j_call: TRBJ1-1
v_call: TRBV18
clone_size: .
cdr3_nt: TGTGCCAGCTCACTACAGCGGGGGAGCACTGAAGCTTTCTTT
cdr3_aa: CASSLQRGSTEAFF

d_call: .
j_call: TRBJ1-2
v_call: TRBV2
clone_size: .
cdr3_nt: TGTGCCAGCATCGCTGGGGCCTATGGCTACACCTTC
cdr3_aa: CASIAGAYGYTF

d_call: .
j_call: TRBJ1-3
v_call: TRBV6-5
clone_size: .
cdr3_nt: TGTGCCAGCAGCTATACAGGGAAATCTGGAAACACCATATATTTT
cdr3_aa: CASSYTGKSGNTIYF

d_call: .
j_call: TRBJ2-2
v_call: TRBV7-9
clone_size: .
cdr3_nt: TGTGCCAGCATATCAGGGGTTAACACCGGGGAGCTGTTTTTT
cdr3_aa: CASISGVNTGELFF

d_call: .
j_call: TRBJ2-7
v_call: TRBV25-1
clone_size: .
cdr3_nt: TGTGCCAGCAGTGAATCCAGGAGATTAGATGGCGAGCAGTACTTC
cdr3_aa: CASSESRRLDGEQYF

d_call: .
j_call: TRBJ1-5
v_call: TRBV27
clone_size: .
cdr3_nt: TGTGCCAGCAGTTTAAGGTTCCAGACCGATCAGCCCCAGCATTTT
cdr3_aa: CASSLRFQTDQPQHF

d_call: TRBD2
j_call: TRBJ2-1
v_call: TRBV9
clone_size: .
cdr3_nt: TGTGCCAGCAGCCCCCCTAGCGGGAGGGCCGATGAGCAGTTCTTC
cdr3_aa: CASSPPSGRADEQFF

d_call: .
j_call: TRBJ1-2
v_call: TRBV5-1
clone_size: .
cdr3_nt: TGCGCCAGCAGCGTTGCGGGACCGAGGAACTATGGCTACACCTTC
cdr3_aa: CASSVAGPRNYGYTF

d_call: .
j_call: TRBJ2-7
v_call: TRBV14
clone_size: .
cdr3_nt: TGTGCCAGCAGCCAAAGTACAGTCGCTTACGAGCAGTACTTC
cdr3_aa: CASSQSTVAYEQYF

d_call: TRBD2
j_call: TRBJ2-1
v_call: TRBV9
clone_size: .
cdr3_nt: TGTGCCAGCAGCGTAGCGGCTAGCGGGGTCAATGAGCAGTTCTTC
cdr3_aa: CASSVAASGVNEQFF

d_call: TRBD1
j_call: TRBJ1-4
v_call: TRBV2
clone_size: .
cdr3_nt: TGTGCCAGCCGGGGACAGCCCGCAACTAATGAAAAACTGTTTTTT
cdr3_aa: CASRGQPATNEKLFF

d_call: .
j_call: TRBJ2-6
v_call: TRBV27
clone_size: .
cdr3_nt: TGTGCCAGCAGATACACGTTCTCTGGGGCCAACGTCCTGACTTTC
cdr3_aa: CASRYTFSGANVLTF